The 3 T cell receptor beta chains listed next were all sequenced from one sample in a study of CXCR3-negative and CXCR3-positive naive CD8 T cells. Study findings and constraints: CXCR3-positive naive cells had more hydrophobic TRB CDR3s than CXCR3-negative naive cells.

No antigens are known for them. Via 5' RACE with UMI labels, TRB cDNA libraries were prepared. From the 5' RACE reads, TCRdb lists one entry per CDR3 protein and no DNA. This sample's table reports 150,000 to 180,000 distinct CDR3 sequences. What was sequenced was naive CXCR3+ CD8+ T cells from blood. The subset denotes: CD45RO-CCR7+CD27+CD95- naive CD8+ T cells expressing CXCR3 (TNR3+). These receptors were obtained from a human donor in good health. Some clones in this sample may be carry-over from other donors' samples.

V and J are TRBV7-9 and TRBJ2-2; TCRdb designates TRBD1, a call that cannot be tested without DNA. CDR1 is SEHNR and CDR2 is FQNEAQ in the germline V gene (reference sequence). This CDR3 region has 17 residues. This CDR3 reads CASSLPSTGVDTGELFF. Full variable domain (outside the CDR3, taken from reference TRBV7-9 and TRBJ2-2): DTGVSQNPRHKITKRGQNVTFRCDPISEHNRLYWYRQTLGQGPEFLTYFQNEAQLEKSRLLSDRFSAERPKGSFSTLEIQRTEQGDSAMYLCASSLPSTGVDTGELFFGEGSRLTVL.

The rearrangement links TRBV7-9 to TRBJ2-1; TCRdb gives TRBD1 as the D gene, but with no DNA this cannot be confirmed. The germline gives CDR1 SEHNR, CDR2 FQNEAQ (reference sequence). The length of the CDR3 is 17 residues. CDR3 region: CASSSPGAKRPYNEQFF.

The chain combines TRBV3-1 with TRBJ2-1; TCRdb outputs TRBD2, but without DNA this stays unchecked. Germline V gene lookup returns CDR1 LGHDT and CDR2 YNNKEL (reference sequence). The CDR3 spans 15 residues. The CDR3 protein is CASSQELAGAREQFF.